The 12 T cell receptor beta chains given below trace back to one sample, sequenced in a study of T cell changes during pregnancy in multiple sclerosis. Measured with immunoSEQ multiplex PCR; TCRdb has only the in-frame clones, and not every one. The sample has about 22,000 clones; roughly nine tenths are singletons. Material: CD4+ T cells from peripheral blood mononuclear cells, obtained in the third trimester of pregnancy. The receptors come from a female donor in good health, enrolled as a control in a pregnancy study.

The rearrangement uses TRBV19 and TRBJ2-5; D gene uncertain. The germline V gene has CDR1 LNHDA and CDR2 SQIVND (reference sequence). V lost 5 bases and J lost 1, with 8 bases in between. The CDR3 is 13 amino acids. The CDR3 DNA follows: TGTGCCAGTAGTCTTTACGGCCAAGAGACCCAGTACTTC. It yields the protein CASSLYGQETQYF.

The rearrangement links TRBV6-5 to TRBJ2-5; TRBD1 agrees at 7 bases. The V and J ends lost 4 bases and 7 bases, in that order; junction bases with no gene match: 3. The germline gives CDR1 MNHEY, CDR2 SVGAGI. The CDR3 loop spans 12 amino acids. The CDR3 region is CASSSGGRTQYF. CDR3 bases: TGTGCCAGCAGTTCAGGGGGTAGGACCCAGTACTTC.

This clone was seen a handful of times. The chain is built from TRBV7-3 and TRBJ2-5, with TRBD2 identical over 9 bases. V lost 8 bases, J lost 5 bases, and 12 bases stayed unmatched. The CDR3 is 15 residues long. Germline CDR1 is SGHTA and CDR2 is FQGTGA. CDR3 loop: CASSRSGSAGETQYF. The CDR3, as DNA: TGTGCCAGCTCCCGTAGCGGGAGTGCGGGGGAGACCCAGTACTTC.

This chain joins TRBV7-2 and TRBJ1-6, with D possibly matching TRBD1 (5 bases). Trimming pared 5 bases from V and 6 bases from J, leaving 14 bases between. The CDR3 has 15 amino acids. Germline values: CDR1 SGHTA, CDR2 FQGNSA. CDR3 residues: CASSDPGGANSPLHF. The CDR3 DNA follows: TGTGCCAGCAGCGATCCGGGTGGGGCTAATTCACCCCTCCACTTT. Filled out from reference TRBV7-2 and TRBJ1-6, the complete variable domain reads GAGVSQSPSNKVTEKGKDVELRCDPISGHTALYWYRQSLGQGLEFLIYFQGNSAPDKSGLPSDRFSAERTGGSVSTLTIQRTQQEDSAVYLCASSDPGGANSPLHFGNGTRLTVT.

This clone was seen a few times. V and J are TRBV19 and TRBJ2-1, with D possibly TRBD1 on 7 matching bases. The length of the CDR3 is 16 residues. The germline CDR1 and CDR2 sequences are LNHDA and SQIVND (reference sequence). V lost 5 bases, J lost 8 bases, and 22 bases lay in between. The CDR3 DNA reads TGTGCCAGTAGTCCGGGGGACAGCCGGCCGGGTTATGAGCAGTTCTTC. This translates into CASSPGDSRPGYEQFF. The whole variable domain, remainder taken from reference TRBV19 and TRBJ2-1, is DGGITQSPKYLFRKEGQNVTLSCEQNLNHDAMYWYRQDPGQGLRLIYYSQIVNDFQKGDIAEGYSVSREKKESFPLTVTSAQKNPTAFYLCASSPGDSRPGYEQFFGPGTRLTVL.

V is TRBV19 and J is TRBJ1-1, with D unresolved. Germline V lookup: CDR1 LNHDA, CDR2 SQIVND (reference sequence). V was trimmed by 8 bases and J by 1 base, leaving 8 bases between them. The CDR3 totals 12 residues. The CDR3 protein is CASAGWNTEAFF. CDR3 nucleotide sequence: TGTGCCAGTGCCGGGTGGAACACTGAAGCTTTCTTT. The entire variable domain, with the rest obtained from reference TRBV19 and TRBJ1-1, is as follows: DGGITQSPKYLFRKEGQNVTLSCEQNLNHDAMYWYRQDPGQGLRLIYYSQIVNDFQKGDIAEGYSVSREKKESFPLTVTSAQKNPTAFYLCASAGWNTEAFFGQGTRLTVV.

The chain recombines TRBV7-6 with TRBJ2-5; 10 nucleotides match TRBD2. The CDR3 covers 16 residues. V trimming: 3 bases; J trimming: 1 base; junction bases outside the gene matches: 5. The V gene's germline CDR1 is SGHVS and CDR2 FNYEAQ. The CDR3, as DNA: TGTGCCAGCAGCTTTAATAGCGGGGGGATCCAAGAGACCCAGTACTTC. It codes for CASSFNSGGIQETQYF.

The CDR3 loop reads CSFSLGTGNEKLFF. CDR3 coding DNA: TGCAGCTTTTCTCTGGGAACAGGGAACGAAAAACTGTTTTTT. The chain employs TRBV29-1 and TRBJ1-4; the D gene is possibly TRBD1 (6 bases). The germline gives CDR1 SQVTM, CDR2 ANQGSEA. V was cut by 8 bases and J by 8 bases, with 21 bases left in between. The CDR3 spans 14 residues.

This clone was counted a single time. The J gene is TRBJ1-3, the V gene TRBV5-1; 7 nucleotides match TRBD1. The length of the CDR3 is 16 residues. The germline V gene has CDR1 SGHRS and CDR2 YFSETQ. J was trimmed by 0 bases and V by 0 bases; bases with no gene match: 3. CDR3 sequence reads: CASSLGGQVSGNTIYF. DNA of the CDR3: TGCGCCAGCAGCTTGGGAGGACAGGTCTCTGGAAACACCATATATTTT.

The rearrangement uses TRBV25-1 and TRBJ1-2; maybe TRBD1 (6 bases). This CDR3 has 18 residues. Germline assignment: CDR1 MGHDK and CDR2 SYGVNS. V was clipped by 7 bases and J by 4 bases, with 28 bases between them. The CDR3 spells CASKSAKGTERGGYGYTF. CDR3 sequence (DNA): TGTGCCAGCAAATCGGCGAAGGGGACGGAAAGAGGGGGCTATGGCTACACCTTC.

The V call is TRBV5-6, the J call TRBJ2-3; 8 positions match TRBD2. Germline CDR1 reads SGHDT; CDR2 reads YYEEEE. J gave up 1 base and V 0 bases, and 7 bases lay outside the gene matches. This CDR3 comprises 17 residues. The CDR3 DNA reads TGTGCCAGCAGCTTGGTCACGGGGGGGGCTGGCACAGATACGCAGTATTTT. The encoded protein is CASSLVTGGAGTDTQYF.

The J gene is TRBJ2-1, the V gene TRBV10-3; 9 bases are shared with TRBD2. This CDR3 is built from 13 residues. V dropped 9 bases and J dropped 5; count of bases not matched to a gene: 5. Germline assignment: CDR1 ENHRY and CDR2 SYGVKD. CDR3 sequence: CAITSGFNNEQFF. The CDR3 DNA sequence: TGTGCCATTACTAGCGGGTTCAACAATGAGCAGTTCTTC.